The 24 T cell receptor beta chains given below trace back to one sample, sequenced in a study of regulatory T cells in long-lasting Graves disease. Arm-PCR of CDR3 regions and iRepertoire HTBI primers were used to build TCR beta libraries. MiXCR, applied by TCRdb to the multiplex PCR reads, yields one record per CDR3 protein. The sample yields around 510,000 distinct CDR3 sequences, less than 25% seen once. Time point: persistent/refractory GD, antithyroid drugs over 5 years with positive TRAb. The authors made the TCR library using RNA they extracted from PBMCs. The source material was peripheral blood mononuclear cells (PBMCs), sampled when the disease was refractory, from a patient treated with antithyroid drugs. The receptors were sampled from a female donor with Graves disease.

The CDR3 DNA is TGTGCCAGCAGCGCTACAGGGAGCTCTGGAAACACCATATATTTT. The encoded protein is CASSATGSSGNTIYF. V is TRBV11-2 and J is TRBJ1-3, with D possibly being TRBD1 (6 bases). Germline loops: CDR1 SGHAT, CDR2 FQNNGV. The CDR3 is 15 residues long. Trimming pared 5 bases from V and 0 bases from J, leaving 11 bases between.

The chain recombines TRBV11-2 with TRBJ2-2, with 16 bases that match TRBD2. This CDR3 is 19 amino acids long. Germline CDR1 is SGHAT and CDR2 is FQNNGV. Losses at the gene ends were 2 bases for V and 4 bases for J; bases not matched to a gene: 7. CDR3 nucleotides: TGTGCCAGCAGCTTATGGGGACTAGCGGGAGGGCCCCGCACCGGGGAGCTGTTTTTT. It is translated as CASSLWGLAGGPRTGELFF.

On this clonotype itself: Germline and junction disagree at one end, which may indicate a read error. This chain joins TRBV10-3 and TRBJ1-5; TRBD1 might be the D (6 bases). The CDR3 has 15 amino acids. The germline CDR1 and CDR2 sequences are ENHRY and SYGVKD. The CDR3 region is CAIRETGAENQPQNF. The CDR3 DNA sequence: TGTGCCATCAGAGAGACAGGTGCAGAGAATCAGCCCCAGAATTTT.

This clonotype was seen only a few times. The J gene is TRBJ1-2, the V gene TRBV27, with D possibly TRBD1 on 6 matching bases. Looked up from germline, CDR1 is MNHEY and CDR2 is SMNVEV (reference sequence). V lost 8 bases, J lost 3 bases, and 19 bases lay in between. This CDR3 region has 15 residues. CDR3 in DNA: TGTGCCAGCTCACCGAAACAGGGTAACGACTATGGCTACACCTTC. Translating it yields CASSPKQGNDYGYTF.

J is TRBJ2-6 and V is TRBV19; 9 bases match TRBD1. Germline-derived CDR1 and CDR2 are LNHDA and SQIVND (reference sequence). This CDR3 is 16 amino acids long. V shed 7 bases, J shed 3 bases, and the junction held 7 bases outside the gene matches. CDR3 in amino acids: CASTSRDRVGANVLTF. Here the CDR3 DNA reads TGTGCCAGTACCAGTCGGGACAGGGTTGGGGCCAACGTCCTGACTTTC.

This chain uses TRBV29-1 with TRBJ2-7; 8 nucleotides agree with TRBD1. With V trimmed by 7 bases and J by 0 bases, 26 bases remained unmatched. Per germline, CDR1 SQVTM and CDR2 ANQGSEA. The CDR3 sequence is 20 residues long. CDR3 sequence: CSARTTRKDRERSNSYEQYF. In DNA form, the CDR3 reads TGCAGCGCCAGGACAACGCGGAAGGACAGGGAAAGGTCCAACTCCTACGAGCAGTACTTC.

The gene calls are TRBV6-1 and TRBJ1-5; tentatively, D is TRBD1 (6 bases). Germline CDR1 reads MNHNS; CDR2 reads SASEGT. The CDR3 extends over 17 amino acids. V was shortened by 6 bases and J by 0 bases, with 18 bases between the two germline ends. The CDR3 here is CASSPFGRGNSNQPQHF. The CDR3 nucleotides are TGTGCCAGCAGCCCTTTTGGCAGGGGCAATAGCAATCAGCCCCAGCATTTT.

Ten or more counts support this clonotype. CDR3: CASSLDFVGGELFF. The DNA of the CDR3 is TGTGCCAGCAGCTTAGATTTCGTTGGCGGGGAGCTGTTTTTT. This chain connects TRBV11-3 to TRBJ2-2; D unclear. The CDR3 is made up of 14 amino acids. Germline V lookup: CDR1 SGHNT, CDR2 YENEEA. Trimming cost V 0 bases and J 7 bases, with 9 bases left between them.

This clonotype was seen many times. Compared with germline, one end of the junction differs, possibly owing to a read error. The chain is built from TRBV12-3 or TRBV12-4 and TRBJ1-1; no definite D call. CDR3 size: 14 residues. The CDR3 DNA sequence: TGTGCCAGCAGCTTAGATCGAGGGAACACTGAAGCTTTCTTT. Protein product: CASSLDRGNTEAFF.

This clonotype was detected ten times or more. The chain is built from TRBV7-9 and TRBJ2-7; D is unresolved. There are 15 residues in the CDR3. V dropped 5 bases and J dropped 7 bases, with 21 bases sitting between them. The germline CDR1 and CDR2 sequences are SEHNR and FQNEAQ (reference sequence). CDR3 DNA sequence: TGTGCCAGCAGCCCAAGAGTGGGCAAGGTCGGGGAGCAGTACTTC. This encodes CASSPRVGKVGEQYF. Full variable domain (missing parts from reference TRBV7-9 and TRBJ2-7): DTGVSQNPRHKITKRGQNVTFRCDPISEHNRLYWYRQTLGQGPEFLTYFQNEAQLEKSRLLSDRFSAERPKGSFSTLEIQRTEQGDSAMYLCASSPRVGKVGEQYFGPGTRLTVT.

This clonotype was picked up many times. The chain links TRBV6-2 or TRBV6-3 to TRBJ1-5, with TRBD1 matching 8 bases. The CDR3 contains 16 residues. Germline V CDR1 and CDR2: MNHEY, SVGEGT. V lost 6 bases and J lost 1; bases outside the gene matches: 8. CDR3 sequence: CASRWDGTGSNQPQHF. The CDR3 nucleotides read TGTGCCAGCAGATGGGACGGGACAGGAAGCAATCAGCCCCAGCATTTT.

Remarks on this clonotype: Compared with germline, one end of the junction differs, possibly owing to a read error. The gene calls are TRBV9 and TRBJ2-2, with 9 nucleotides matching TRBD1. Germline CDR1 SGDLS, CDR2 YYNGEE. The CDR3 consists of 16 residues. The CDR3 here is CTSSVDLQGAFGELFF. For the CDR3, the DNA is TGTACCAGCAGCGTAGACTTACAGGGGGCGTTCGGGGAGCTGTTTTTT.

A few counts support this clonotype. The rearrangement uses TRBV30 and TRBJ1-1, with D uncertain. Germline V gene data show CDR1 as GTSNPN and CDR2 as SVGIG (reference sequence). The length of the CDR3 is 13 residues. V lost 2 bases and J lost 6, with 13 bases in between. The CDR3 sequence: CAWSIGPAAEAFF. The DNA for the CDR3 is TGTGCCTGGAGTATCGGTCCTGCGGCTGAAGCTTTCTTT.

In this sample, this clonotype turned up a few times. The V gene is TRBV27, the J gene TRBJ2-1; D unclear. This CDR3 comprises 13 residues. Deletions cut 3 bases from V and 4 bases from J, with 7 bases between. Germline loops: CDR1 MNHEY, CDR2 SMNVEV (reference sequence). CDR3 in DNA: TGTGCCAGCAGTTTTACAGAGTACAATGAGCAGTTCTTC. As protein: CASSFTEYNEQFF.

This clonotype was recorded many times. V and J are TRBV12-3 or TRBV12-4 and TRBJ1-1; 10 nucleotides match TRBD1. V shed 2 bases, J shed 7 bases, and the junction held 7 bases outside the gene matches. The length of the CDR3 is 15 residues. The CDR3 region is CASSLLVGQGIEAFF. The CDR3 DNA reads TGTGCCAGCAGTTTATTGGTGGGACAGGGGATTGAAGCTTTCTTT.

The genes are TRBV7-9 and TRBJ2-7, with a weak D call TRBD1 (6 bases). Looked up from germline, CDR1 is SEHNR and CDR2 is FQNEAQ (reference sequence). The V gene lost 1 base and the J gene lost 7 bases, with 11 bases spanning the gap. This CDR3 has 13 amino acids. The CDR3 loop reads CASSLGPQGEQYF. CDR3 sequence (DNA): TGTGCCAGCAGCTTAGGGCCTCAGGGGGAGCAGTACTTC.

The rearrangement uses TRBV6-1 and TRBJ2-6; D is possibly TRBD1 (6 bases). The CDR3 is 15 amino acids. Deletions cut 10 bases from V and 0 bases from J, with 13 bases between. Germline CDR1 reads MNHNS; CDR2 reads SASEGT. In nucleotides, the CDR3 is TGTGCCACCCGACAGGACAGCTCTGGGGCCAACGTCCTGACTTTC. It translates to CATRQDSSGANVLTF.

This clonotype was seen at least ten times. The chain combines TRBV29-1 with TRBJ2-7, with D unclear. Trimming removed 4 bases at V and 3 bases at J, with 7 bases between. Germline V gene lookup returns CDR1 SQVTM and CDR2 ANQGSEA. This CDR3 is built from 11 residues. Written as DNA, the CDR3 is TGCAGCGTTGGAGCAAGCTACGAGCAGTACTTC. Encoded protein: CSVGASYEQYF.

The chain couples TRBV9 to TRBJ1-1, with 7 bases matching TRBD1. The V and J ends lost 0 bases and 1 base, in that order; junction bases with no gene match: 9. CDR1 is SGDLS and CDR2 is YYNGEE in the germline V gene. CDR3 length: 17 residues. For the CDR3, the DNA is TGTGCCAGCAGCGTAGAAGGGCAGGGGGTTCAGAACACTGAAGCTTTCTTT. Amino acid sequence: CASSVEGQGVQNTEAFF.

This clonotype was seen ten or more times. The rearrangement joins TRBV2 to TRBJ2-7, with TRBD1 matching 10 bases. V was pared by 1 base and J by 7 bases, with 4 bases of the junction left unmatched. Germline lookup yields CDR1 SNHLY and CDR2 FYNNEI. CDR3 length equals 14 residues. The CDR3 DNA follows: TGTGCCAGCAGTGAAGGGACAGGGGGTGGGGAGCAGTACTTC. Its protein is CASSEGTGGGEQYF.

Only a few counts were recorded for this clonotype. The chain uses TRBV11-2 and TRBJ1-6; D perhaps matches TRBD1 (6 bases). From germline, CDR1 is SGHAT and CDR2 FQNNGV. The CDR3 is 14 residues long. The V gene lost 1 base and the J gene lost 9 bases, with 10 bases spanning the gap. The CDR3 is CASSLGGGGSPLHF. CDR3 nucleotide sequence: TGTGCCAGCAGCTTAGGGGGGGGCGGTTCACCCCTCCACTTT.

This clonotype was picked up many times. This chain connects TRBV28 to TRBJ2-7, with D tentatively TRBD1 (6 bases). The CDR3 is 17 amino acids. From germline, CDR1 is MDHEN and CDR2 SYDVKM. The V end was cut by 7 bases, the J end by 6 bases, with 28 bases between. CDR3 in amino acids: CASIPPNRAKKGGEQYF. CDR3 nucleotide sequence: TGTGCCAGCATCCCCCCCAACAGGGCTAAGAAGGGCGGCGAGCAGTACTTC.

At least ten counts were recorded for this clonotype. V gene TRBV6-1 combines with J gene TRBJ1-5; the D is unclear. The length of the CDR3 is 12 residues. The V and J ends lost 8 bases and 2 bases respectively, with 7 bases between them. The V gene's germline CDR1 is MNHNS and CDR2 SASEGT. CDR3 sequence (DNA): TGTGCCAGCGGGGAGGGCAATCAGCCCCAGCATTTT. It codes for CASGEGNQPQHF.

The chain is built from TRBV4-1 and TRBJ2-5, with 7 bases aligning to TRBD1. V trimming: 4 bases; J trimming: 2 bases; junction bases outside the gene matches: 10. The CDR3 is 16 amino acids. Germline V gene sequence: CDR1 MGHRA, CDR2 YSYEKL. The CDR3 nucleotides read TGCGCCAGCAGCCTTAGAGAGGGGGCACGGCAAGAGACCCAGTACTTC. Its translation is CASSLREGARQETQYF.